This T cell receptor beta chain was recovered during a study of blood T cell repertoires in COVID-19. Produced via immunoSEQ multiplex PCR; TCRdb's table is partial and in-frame only. The data contain around 120,000 clones, 55% to 70% of them seen just once; the ten biggest clones take up approximately 2.1%. In germline, CDR1 is LGHNA, CDR2 YSLEER. This CDR3 comprises 14 residues. Trimming pared 1 base from V and 4 bases from J, leaving 7 bases between. This clone was seen a handful of times. This chain links TRBV4-3 with TRBJ2-2, with D possibly being TRBD1 (6 bases). Sequencing was done on a sample of peripheral blood. This TCR was sampled from a woman aged 70-85 years with acute or convalescent COVID-19. Here the CDR3 reads CASSQGGGTGELFF. For the CDR3, the DNA is TGCGCCAGCAGCCAAGGAGGGGGCACCGGGGAGCTGTTTTTT.